Listed below are T cell receptor beta chains from one sample, sequenced in a study of OX40 agonist ivuxolimab in advanced cancers. Measured with immunoSEQ multiplex PCR; TCRdb has only the in-frame clones, and not every one. The table includes approximately 120,000 clones, roughly 90% detected once. The starting material was CD4+ or CD8+ T cells sorted from blood, obtained in a trial of the OX40 agonist ivuxolimab. These receptors were collected from an adult with an advanced solid tumor such as melanoma, head and neck, liver or kidney cancer. The conserved cysteine and the conserved F or W are not part of the CDR3 here.

CDR3 | V | length | J
AIRPGQGTYEQY | TRBV10-3 | 12 | TRBJ2-7
ASSSGTSGRHIQY | TRBV6-5 | 13 | TRBJ2-4
ASRQGNYNEQF | TRBV19 | 11 | TRBJ2-1
ASSPWTSGSSYEQY | TRBV5-1 | 14 | TRBJ2-7
ASSGVGHRSTDTQY | TRBV9 | 14 | TRBJ2-3
ASRAGGGGSRMTGELF | TRBV2 | 16 | TRBJ2-2
ASSVRQGVYEQY | TRBV25-1 | 12 | TRBJ2-7
ASSLKSLGVNTEAF | TRBV27 | 14 | TRBJ1-1
ASSLGTSGGREQF | TRBV7-3 | 13 | TRBJ2-1
ASSFGDDRNSNQPQH | TRBV7-8 | 15 | TRBJ1-5
ASSSGSGSYEQY | TRBV28 | 12 | TRBJ2-7
ASSPRGDYLVNTGELF | TRBV7-2 | 16 | TRBJ2-2
ASSLRVAGGAQF | TRBV28 | 12 | TRBJ2-1
ASQTGGNQETQY | TRBV6-1 | 12 | TRBJ2-5
ATSTDRGWEQY | TRBV15 | 11 | TRBJ2-7
ASSRLAGGGEQY | TRBV28 | 12 | TRBJ2-7
ASSPQQGGDTGELF | TRBV7-2 | 14 | TRBJ2-2
ASSLGQFLYEQY | TRBV7-2 | 12 | TRBJ2-7
ASSLQGASYEQY | TRBV5-4 | 12 | TRBJ2-7
ASSHGSGESYEQF | TRBV11-2 | 13 | TRBJ2-1
ASSRDRDPQH | TRBV5-6 | 10 | TRBJ1-5
ASSYSQASGTDTQY | TRBV6-5 | 14 | TRBJ2-3
ATSRDKATGSHGYT | TRBV15 | 14 | TRBJ1-2
AISDTEGVRTPLH | TRBV10-3 | 13 | TRBJ1-6
ASGLVLARGSDTQY | TRBV12-5 | 14 | TRBJ2-3
ASSYSGFYSNQPQH | TRBV6-6 | 14 | TRBJ1-5
ASSFTGYEQF | TRBV7-2 | 10 | TRBJ2-1
ASGPGQSYEQY | TRBV7-2 | 11 | TRBJ2-7
ASSPSRGDYNEQF | TRBV7-2 | 13 | TRBJ2-1